This T cell receptor beta chain was obtained from a study of early T cells in non-severe SARS-CoV-2 infection. Study context: Bulk RNA taken from unsorted whole blood was sequenced, leaving chains unpaired.

This clonotype was detected a few times. Attached unique molecular identifiers marked individual cDNA molecules. MiXCR, run by TCRdb on the 5' RACE reads, gives a single entry per CDR3 protein. The sample holds over 80,000 distinct CDR3 sequences; roughly 12% are singletons and the top ten take approximately 4.7%. CDR3 length: 12 residues. Trimming left V 3 bases short and J 1 base short, with 5 bases between. Germline CDR1 and CDR2: DFQATT and SNEGSKA (reference sequence). This TCR was sampled from an adult who was a healthcare worker with PCR-confirmed SARS-CoV-2 infection or an uninfected control (not recorded which). The chain joins TRBV20-1 to TRBJ2-3; the D gene is possibly TRBD2 (5 bases). Specimen: whole blood, collected at baseline. The CDR3 bases are TGCAGTGCTAGCGGGGGCACAGATACGCAGTATTTT. Its translation is CSASGGTDTQYF.